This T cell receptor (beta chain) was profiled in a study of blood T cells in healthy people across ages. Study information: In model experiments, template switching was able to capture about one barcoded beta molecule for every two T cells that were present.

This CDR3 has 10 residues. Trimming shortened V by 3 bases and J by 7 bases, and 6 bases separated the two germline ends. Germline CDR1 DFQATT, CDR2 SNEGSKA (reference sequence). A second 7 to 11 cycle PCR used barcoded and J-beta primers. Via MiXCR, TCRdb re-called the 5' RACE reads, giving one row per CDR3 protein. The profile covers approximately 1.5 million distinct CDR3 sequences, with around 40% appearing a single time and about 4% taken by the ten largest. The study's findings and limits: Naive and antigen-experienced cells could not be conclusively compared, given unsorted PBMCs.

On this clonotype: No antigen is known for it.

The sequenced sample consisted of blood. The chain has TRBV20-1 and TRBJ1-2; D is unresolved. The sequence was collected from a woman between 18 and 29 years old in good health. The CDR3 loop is CSASWSGYTF. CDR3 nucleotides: TGCAGTGCTAGTTGGTCTGGCTACACCTTC.